This T cell receptor (beta chain) was sequenced in a study of T cell repertoires in cytomegalovirus infection. Study-level information: In the study, CMV epitopes included recently identified HLA-C-restricted and well-studied HLA-B-restricted ones. TCR beta signatures that were public indicated CMV infection and matching HLA type.

V lost 1 base, J lost 5 bases, and 12 bases lay in between. This CDR3 comprises 14 residues. Germline CDR1 and CDR2: SGDLS and YYNGEE. TCRdb recomputed calls from the reads with MiXCR, one row per CDR3 protein. This table holds around 710,000 distinct CDR3 sequences, 25% to 30% found once. General study findings and limits: The ex vivo response was dominated by HLA-C-restricted CMV-specific TCR beta clonotypes. Cumulative frequency of public TCR beta families picked out carriers of CMV plus the relevant HLA.

Note on this clonotype: What it binds is unknown.

The chain combines TRBV9 with TRBJ1-1, with no clear D. The specimen was cultured CD8+ T cells from PBMCs, collected from culture after CMV antigen stimulation. The clonotype was recovered from a human donor in good health (CMV status not recorded). Some clones in this sample may be carry-over from other donors' samples. The CDR3 nucleotides are TGTGCCAGCAGCGTATTGAAAGAACCAACTGAAGCTTTCTTT. Residues: CASSVLKEPTEAFF.